The 31 T cell receptor beta chains in this list originate from one sample, sequenced in a study of Ad26.COV2.S vaccination and SARS-CoV-2 variants. Treatment indicated: over 15 received Ad26.COV2.S at low or high dose, single or two shots; roughly five received placebo; per-sample allocation not given. After the first vaccine or placebo injection, samples were drawn on day 63. Generated by immunoSEQ multiplex PCR, the TCRdb table keeps only in-frame clones and is missing some. Altogether roughly 270,000 clones are present, around 87% being singletons, with the ten largest covering approximately 3.3%. The input for sequencing was peripheral blood, taken in a trial of Ad26.COV2.S vaccine versus placebo. All receptors come from a person aged 18-65 years who received the Ad26.COV2.S COVID-19 vaccine or a placebo.

The gene calls are TRBV19 and TRBJ1-6, with 8 bases fitting TRBD1. From germline, CDR1 is LNHDA and CDR2 SQIVND (reference sequence). The V gene end was trimmed by 6 bases and the J gene end by 10 bases; junction bases not matched to a gene: 8. This CDR3 spans 14 amino acids. The CDR3 is CASRTGTGLSPLHF. The CDR3 DNA reads as TGTGCCAGTAGAACCGGGACAGGCCTATCACCCCTCCACTTT.

The CDR3 protein is CASSQIGGGNTIYF. Here the CDR3 DNA reads TGTGCCAGCAGCCAGATAGGAGGAGGAAACACCATATATTTT. This chain connects TRBV3-1 (or the pseudogene TRBV3-2) to TRBJ1-3; D is unresolved. Germline CDR1 LGHDT, CDR2 YNNKEL (reference sequence). Between the trimmed V and J ends, which lost 3 bases and 4 bases, there was a span of 10 bases. This CDR3 is built from 14 residues.

V is TRBV5-1 and J is TRBJ2-3; 7 positions match TRBD1. The V and J ends lost 2 bases and 0 bases, in that order; junction bases with no gene match: 6. The CDR3 is 16 residues long. Looked up from germline, CDR1 is SGHRS and CDR2 is YFSETQ. CDR3 nucleotides: TGCGCCAGCAGCTTCACTCGGGACAGTAGCACAGATACGCAGTATTTT. Its protein product is CASSFTRDSSTDTQYF.

The V call is TRBV7-6, the J call TRBJ2-7, with D perhaps matching TRBD2 (6 bases). Germline CDR1 is SGHVS and CDR2 is FNYEAQ. The CDR3 runs to 14 residues. The V end lost 3 bases, the J end lost 5 bases, and 14 bases lay between the germline ends. The CDR3 loop is CASSLGGRTNEQYF. The CDR3, as DNA: TGTGCCAGCAGCTTGGGTGGGAGGACCAACGAGCAGTACTTC.

The J gene is TRBJ2-2, the V gene TRBV9; D gene uncertain. The CDR3 sequence is 16 residues long. Per germline, CDR1 SGDLS and CDR2 YYNGEE. V shed 0 bases and J shed 1 base, with 10 bases lying between them. The CDR3 spells CASSVGLSKNTGELFF. The CDR3 region has the DNA TGTGCCAGCAGCGTAGGTCTCAGTAAGAACACCGGGGAGCTGTTTTTT.

The chain uses TRBV7-2 and TRBJ1-2, with D unclear. V dropped 7 bases and J dropped 8 bases, with 11 bases sitting between them. In germline, CDR1 is SGHTA, CDR2 FQGNSA. The CDR3 loop spans 11 amino acids. The CDR3 DNA reads TGTGCCAGCACGATGGCACTCGGCTACACCTTC. Its protein is CASTMALGYTF.

The V gene is TRBV3-1 (or the pseudogene TRBV3-2), the J gene TRBJ1-3; 10 bases are a match to TRBD1. Germline V gene lookup returns CDR1 LGHDT and CDR2 YNNKEL (reference sequence). This CDR3 region has 17 residues. Trimming cost V 0 bases and J 5 bases; bases outside gene matches: 7. In nucleotides, the CDR3 is TGTGCCAGCAGCCAAGAGCTGTGGACAGGGGGACGAAACACCATATATTTT. Protein product: CASSQELWTGGRNTIYF.

This sequence joins TRBV7-7 and TRBJ2-5; D remains ambiguous. Trimming shortened V by 5 bases and J by 5 bases, and 12 bases separated the two germline ends. Germline V gene data show CDR1 as SSHAT and CDR2 as FNYEAQ (reference sequence). The CDR3 covers 13 residues. The CDR3 protein is CASSAGSKETQYF. The CDR3 region has the DNA TGTGCCAGCAGCGCCGGGTCCAAGGAGACCCAGTACTTC.

The chain combines TRBV28 with TRBJ2-1, with D possibly being TRBD2 (6 bases). V lost 2 bases to trimming and J lost 0 bases, with 8 bases between them. The germline CDR1 and CDR2 sequences are MDHEN and SYDVKM. The length of the CDR3 is 15 residues. The CDR3 here is CASSLGGSSYNEQFF. The CDR3 nucleotides are TGTGCCAGCAGTTTAGGGGGGAGCTCCTACAATGAGCAGTTCTTC.

The genes are TRBV5-8 and TRBJ2-7; D may be TRBD2 (6 bases). The CDR3 is 14 residues long. CDR1 and CDR2 from the germline V gene are SGHTS and YDEGEE. Trimming removed 5 bases from V and 2 bases from J, with 14 bases in between. The CDR3 reads CASSKRALTYEQYF. The CDR3 DNA reads TGTGCCAGCAGTAAGCGGGCATTAACCTACGAGCAGTACTTC.

DNA for the CDR3: TGTGCCAGCAGCCCACAGCAGGGACCCTACGAGCAGTACTTC. Translation: CASSPQQGPYEQYF. The chain joins TRBV7-2 to TRBJ2-7; D possibly matches TRBD1 or TRBD2 (5 bases each). The CDR3 totals 14 residues. V lost 5 bases, J lost 2 bases, and 13 bases lay in between. Germline lookup yields CDR1 SGHTA and CDR2 FQGNSA.

The genes are TRBV13 and TRBJ2-7; D call uncertain. The CDR3 extends over 15 amino acids. The V end lost 8 bases, the J end lost 0 bases, and 17 bases lay between the germline ends. Germline lookup yields CDR1 PRHDT and CDR2 FYEKMQ (reference sequence). This chain's CDR3 is CASSVGTLLSYEQYF. In DNA, the CDR3 is TGTGCCAGCTCGGTGGGAACGTTACTCTCCTACGAGCAGTACTTC.

This sequence joins TRBV28 and TRBJ2-7, with 9 bases matching TRBD1. The CDR3 is 16 residues long. From germline, CDR1 is MDHEN and CDR2 SYDVKM. V shed 8 bases, J shed 4 bases, and the junction held 15 bases outside the gene matches. CDR3 sequence: CASSSTGGPKGYEQYF. The DNA of the CDR3 is TGTGCCAGCTCAAGTACAGGGGGCCCAAAGGGATACGAGCAGTACTTC.

The V gene is TRBV6-5, the J gene TRBJ1-4; a weak D match, TRBD1 (5 bases). The CDR3 consists of 16 residues. V dropped 0 bases and J dropped 8 bases, with 16 bases sitting between them. Germline V gene sequence: CDR1 MNHEY, CDR2 SVGAGI. The CDR3 nucleotides read TGTGCCAGCAGTTACTCTCTGGGACGAATAAAGGAAAAACTGTTTTTT. As protein: CASSYSLGRIKEKLFF.

The V and J genes are TRBV4-2 and TRBJ1-5; the match to TRBD1 covers 8 bases. The V gene end was trimmed by 4 bases and the J gene end by 2 bases; junction bases not matched to a gene: 7. From germline, CDR1 is LGHNA and CDR2 YNFKEQ. This CDR3 has 16 amino acids. The CDR3 spells CASSPTGGEGNQPQHF. CDR3 coding DNA: TGTGCCAGCAGCCCCACAGGGGGGGAAGGCAATCAGCCCCAGCATTTT.

The chain links TRBV7-9 to TRBJ1-1; D is possibly TRBD1 (5 bases). The CDR3 runs to 14 residues. Between the trimmed V and J ends, which lost 1 base and 3 bases, there was a span of 9 bases. Germline assignment: CDR1 SEHNR and CDR2 FQNEAQ (reference sequence). For the CDR3, the DNA is TGTGCCAGCAGCTTAGATTGGGGGGACACTGAAGCTTTCTTT. The encoded protein is CASSLDWGDTEAFF.

The chain joins TRBV11-2 to TRBJ2-3; TRBD2 might be the D (5 bases). Trimming took 3 bases from V and 2 from J, leaving 9 bases between them. The V gene's germline CDR1 is SGHAT and CDR2 FQNNGV. The length of the CDR3 is 14 residues. DNA for the CDR3: TGTGCCAGCAGCTTTTGGGAGATCACAGATACGCAGTATTTT. Translation gives CASSFWEITDTQYF.

Of note for this clone: Other nucleotide sequences in the sample specify the same CDR3. The chain links TRBV18 to TRBJ1-5, with 10 nucleotides matching TRBD1. The V segment lost 3 bases and the J segment 4 bases; nucleotides outside the gene matches: 0. From germline, CDR1 is KGHSH and CDR2 LQKENI. The CDR3 contains 14 residues. This CDR3 is CASSPGQGNQPQHF. The CDR3 bases are TGTGCCAGCTCACCGGGACAGGGGAATCAGCCCCAGCATTTT.

Concerning this clone: The same CDR3 also results from other DNA sequences found in this sample. The chain carries TRBV5-4 and TRBJ1-1; D perhaps matches TRBD1 (6 bases). The CDR3 runs 14 residues. Deletions cut 0 bases from V and 2 bases from J, with 8 bases between. Germline V gene lookup returns CDR1 SGHNT and CDR2 YYREEE (reference sequence). CDR3 in DNA: TGTGCCAGCAGCTTGGGGGGGGCCAACACTGAAGCTTTCTTT. It encodes CASSLGGANTEAFF.

V is TRBV6-5 and J is TRBJ2-7; D unresolved. V was shortened by 5 bases and J by 3 bases, with 8 bases between the two germline ends. Germline values: CDR1 MNHEY, CDR2 SVGAGI. CDR3 length equals 12 residues. The CDR3 here is CASSTQIYEQYF. The CDR3 nucleotides are TGTGCCAGCAGTACCCAAATCTACGAGCAGTACTTC.

The chain recombines TRBV5-6 with TRBJ1-1, with D possibly matching TRBD1 (5 bases). V lost 5 bases, J lost 1 base, and 9 bases lay in between. The CDR3 length is 13 residues. CDR1 and CDR2 from the germline V gene are SGHDT and YYEEEE. CDR3 bases: TGTGCCAGCAGAAGGGGCACGAACACTGAAGCTTTCTTT. Amino acid sequence: CASRRGTNTEAFF.

The chain combines TRBV19 with TRBJ1-2; D possibly corresponds to TRBD1 (6 bases). Trimming removed 3 bases from V and 0 bases from J, with 17 bases in between. The CDR3 length is 17 residues. Germline V gene lookup returns CDR1 LNHDA and CDR2 SQIVND (reference sequence). CDR3 coding DNA: TGTGCCAGTAGTATCCGCGACAGGCGAAGTGCTAACTATGGCTACACCTTC. Translation gives CASSIRDRRSANYGYTF.

V gene TRBV18 combines with J gene TRBJ2-1, with 11 bases lining up with TRBD2. With 5 bases clipped from V and 3 bases from J, the junction kept 6 bases outside the gene matches. This CDR3 is built from 16 residues. Per germline, CDR1 KGHSH and CDR2 LQKENI. The CDR3 protein is CASSTQLAGGYNEQFF. The CDR3 coding sequence is TGTGCCAGCTCAACCCAGCTAGCGGGGGGCTACAATGAGCAGTTCTTC.

The CDR3 region is CASGDLRYNEQFF. The CDR3 nucleotides read TGTGCTAGTGGCGACCTTAGATACAATGAGCAGTTCTTC. The rearrangement uses TRBV12-5 and TRBJ2-1, with no clear D. Germline V gene sequence: CDR1 LGHNT, CDR2 FRNRAP. The germline V and J ends were trimmed by 6 bases and 4 bases, with 10 bases remaining between them. The CDR3 covers 13 residues. Full variable domain (missing parts from reference TRBV12-5 and TRBJ2-1): DARVTQTPRHKVTEMGQEVTMRCQPILGHNTVFWYRQTMMQGLELLAYFRNRAPLDDSGMPKDRFSAEMPDATLATLKIQPSEPRDSAVYFCASGDLRYNEQFFGPGTRLTVL.

The chain employs TRBV30 and TRBJ2-1; 10 bases agree with TRBD2. Germline values: CDR1 GTSNPN, CDR2 SVGIG (reference sequence). CDR3 length: 16 amino acids. J was trimmed by 1 base and V by 3 bases; bases with no gene match: 6. In nucleotides, the CDR3 is TGTGCCTGGAGGCTAGCGGGAGCCTCATCCTACAATGAGCAGTTCTTC. This gives the protein CAWRLAGASSYNEQFF.

The V gene is TRBV3-1 (or the pseudogene TRBV3-2), the J gene TRBJ2-1; D is possibly TRBD1 (6 bases). CDR3 length: 15 residues. The V and J ends lost 4 bases and 9 bases respectively, with 19 bases between them. From germline, CDR1 is LGHDT and CDR2 YNNKEL (reference sequence). The CDR3 DNA follows: TGTGCCAGCAGCCCGACGGGCAGGGGAAGGGCTGAGCAGTTCTTC. Translating gives CASSPTGRGRAEQFF.

The gene calls are TRBV7-2 and TRBJ2-7; D is possibly TRBD2 (6 bases). V lost 4 bases to trimming and J lost 3 bases, with 16 bases between them. In germline, CDR1 is SGHTA, CDR2 FQGNSA. This CDR3 contains 15 residues. The chain's CDR3 is CASSSRTGVYYEQYF. The CDR3 coding sequence is TGTGCCAGCAGCTCTAGGACGGGGGTTTACTACGAGCAGTACTTC.

The chain links TRBV5-1 to TRBJ2-5, with D perhaps TRBD1 or TRBD2 (6 bases each). This CDR3 region has 15 residues. The germline gives CDR1 SGHRS, CDR2 YFSETQ. The V end lost 0 bases, the J end lost 1 base, and 10 bases lay between the germline ends. This chain's CDR3 is CASSLGGAPQETQYF. In DNA, the CDR3 is TGCGCCAGCAGCTTGGGGGGGGCGCCCCAAGAGACCCAGTACTTC.

CDR3 sequence: CASSLDGQLLGYTF. In DNA, the CDR3 is TGCGCCAGCAGCTTGGACGGGCAGCTTTTGGGCTACACCTTC. This chain links TRBV5-1 with TRBJ1-2, with D hard to call. This CDR3 comprises 14 residues. V shed 0 bases and J shed 8 bases, with 14 bases lying between them. CDR1 SGHRS and CDR2 YFSETQ come from the germline V gene.

This sequence joins TRBV9 and TRBJ1-4; D uncertain. This CDR3 has 15 amino acids. Between the trimmed V and J ends, which lost 0 bases and 1 base, there was a span of 7 bases. Looked up from germline, CDR1 is SGDLS and CDR2 is YYNGEE. CDR3 nucleotides: TGTGCCAGCAGCGTAGACGGTGGAACTAATGAAAAACTGTTTTTT. This translates into CASSVDGGTNEKLFF. Looking up the rest from reference TRBV9 and TRBJ1-4 gives the full variable domain: DSGVTQTPKHLITATGQRVTLRCSPRSGDLSVYWYQQSLDQGLQFLIQYYNGEERAKGNILERFSAQQFPDLHSELNLSSLELGDSALYFCASSVDGGTNEKLFFGSGTQLSVL.

V gene TRBV7-2 combines with J gene TRBJ2-1; D call uncertain. CDR1 is SGHTA, CDR2 FQGNSA, per germline. V lost 8 bases to trimming and J lost 8 bases, with 10 bases between them. This CDR3 comprises 11 residues. CDR3 loop: CASHRVDEQFF. The CDR3 DNA follows: TGTGCCAGCCATAGGGTCGATGAGCAGTTCTTC.